The 30 T cell receptor beta chains listed next were all sequenced from one sample in a study of early stage breast cancer tumors. Assay: immunoSEQ multiplex PCR; the TCRdb copy retains only in-frame clones and omits some. The sample shows roughly 25,000 clones, over 60% of them seen only once. The specimen sequenced was breast tumor tissue. Every receptor here comes from a person between 55 and 69 years old with breast cancer.

This chain uses TRBV14 with TRBJ2-1; 8 bases are shared with TRBD2. There are 16 residues in the CDR3. The V gene's germline CDR1 is SGHDN and CDR2 FVKESK. V shed 1 base, J shed 6 bases, and the junction held 8 bases outside the gene matches. This CDR3 is CASSQGGLAGFNEQFF. CDR3 DNA: TGTGCCAGCAGCCAAGGAGGCCTAGCGGGCTTCAATGAGCAGTTCTTC. Using reference TRBV14 and TRBJ2-1 for the parts outside the CDR3, the full variable domain is EAGVTQFPSHSVIEKGQTVTLRCDPISGHDNLYWYRRVMGKEIKFLLHFVKESKQDESGMPNNRFLAERTGGTYSTLKVQPAELEDSGVYFCASSQGGLAGFNEQFFGPGTRLTVL.

The CDR3 DNA reads TGTGCCATCAGTGAGCCGGGACTTAGAGAGACCCAGTACTTC. It translates to CAISEPGLRETQYF. The chain couples TRBV10-3 to TRBJ2-5; D may be TRBD2 (6 bases). V was trimmed by 2 bases and J by 4 bases, leaving 11 bases between them. CDR1 and CDR2 from the germline V gene are ENHRY and SYGVKD. This CDR3 contains 14 residues.

The J gene is TRBJ2-5, the V gene TRBV19; 7 nucleotides line up with TRBD1. Germline assignment: CDR1 LNHDA and CDR2 SQIVND (reference sequence). The CDR3 contains 16 residues. V lost 4 bases to trimming and J lost 0 bases; unmatched junction nucleotides: 8. Here the CDR3 reads CASSNTGRGYQETQYF. The CDR3 DNA reads TGTGCCAGTAGTAACACCGGCAGGGGGTACCAAGAGACCCAGTACTTC.

The genes are TRBV5-1 and TRBJ2-3; 7 nucleotides line up with TRBD2. The germline V gene has CDR1 SGHRS and CDR2 YFSETQ. There are 16 residues in the CDR3. V shed 1 base, J shed 6 bases, and the junction held 11 bases outside the gene matches. The DNA of the CDR3 is TGCGCCAGCAGCTTGCGGTACGGACTAGGAGAGGATACGCAGTATTTT. Its translation is CASSLRYGLGEDTQYF.

The sample holds many counts of this clone. This chain joins TRBV9 and TRBJ2-3, with no clear D. The V gene's germline CDR1 is SGDLS and CDR2 YYNGEE. The V and J ends lost 3 bases and 1 base respectively, with 9 bases between them. This CDR3 is 14 amino acids long. The CDR3 is CASSAYVGTDTQYF. CDR3 DNA: TGTGCCAGCAGCGCCTACGTGGGCACAGATACGCAGTATTTT.

The chain carries TRBV4-3 and TRBJ2-5; D is unclear. Germline V gene lookup returns CDR1 LGHNA and CDR2 YSLEER. V was cut by 0 bases and J by 7 bases, with 15 bases left in between. The CDR3 has 15 amino acids. CDR3 sequence (DNA): TGCGCCAGCAGCCAAGATCAGCCAGGCCTCGGGACCCAGTACTTC. Its translation: CASSQDQPGLGTQYF.

The rearrangement links TRBV5-4 to TRBJ2-4, with D possibly matching TRBD2 (6 bases). V was pared by 0 bases and J by 0 bases, with 13 bases between. Germline assignment: CDR1 SGHNT and CDR2 YYREEE (reference sequence). This CDR3 region has 17 residues. In DNA, the CDR3 is TGTGCCAGCAGCTTGGCCCTTGGTAGCGGAGCCAAAAACATTCAGTACTTC. Translation: CASSLALGSGAKNIQYF.

This chain joins TRBV7-3 and TRBJ2-2, with D possibly TRBD1 on 6 matching bases. V was pared by 5 bases and J by 6 bases, with 10 bases between. The germline V gene has CDR1 SGHTA and CDR2 FQGTGA. This CDR3 region has 13 residues. The chain's CDR3 is CASSLQGSGELFF. CDR3 bases: TGTGCCAGCAGCCTACAGGGATCCGGGGAGCTGTTTTTT.

The sample holds one count of this clone. The genes are TRBV29-1 and TRBJ1-2; D remains unclear. Deletions cut 4 bases from V and 0 bases from J, with 6 bases between. Germline V gene data show CDR1 as SQVTM and CDR2 as ANQGSEA. CDR3 length: 12 residues. The DNA for the CDR3 is TGCAGCGTTGTTAACTCTAACTATGGCTACACCTTC. This codes for CSVVNSNYGYTF.

The chain carries TRBV10-3 and TRBJ2-2, with 10 bases lining up with TRBD1. The germline gives CDR1 ENHRY, CDR2 SYGVKD. V trimming: 5 bases; J trimming: 0 bases; junction bases outside the gene matches: 6. The CDR3 covers 17 residues. CDR3 sequence (DNA): TGTGCCATCAGTAGCCGGGACAGGGGACCGAACACCGGGGAGCTGTTTTTT. It is translated as CAISSRDRGPNTGELFF.

This clone ranks as medium-sized. The J gene is TRBJ1-3, the V gene TRBV7-9; D is undetermined. Trimming removed 5 bases from V and 0 bases from J, with 14 bases in between. Germline values: CDR1 SEHNR, CDR2 FQNEAQ (reference sequence). The CDR3 is 16 residues long. The CDR3 nucleotides read TGTGCCAGCAGCCCCCAGGTGGTCAGCTCTGGAAACACCATATATTTT. Its translation is CASSPQVVSSGNTIYF.

The chain links TRBV4-3 to TRBJ1-2; 9 bases align to TRBD1. CDR1 LGHNA and CDR2 YSLEER come from the germline V gene. This CDR3 is 13 amino acids long. The V gene end was trimmed by 3 bases and the J gene end by 8 bases; junction bases not matched to a gene: 4. The CDR3 is CASSHTGGNGYTF. As DNA, the CDR3 is TGCGCCAGCAGCCATACAGGGGGCAACGGCTACACCTTC.

The J gene is TRBJ1-5, the V gene TRBV11-1; D not resolved. Germline-derived CDR1 and CDR2 are SGHAT and FQDESV (reference sequence). The V gene lost 5 bases and the J gene lost 4 bases, with 9 bases spanning the gap. The CDR3 runs 13 residues. For the CDR3, the DNA is TGTGCCAGCAGCCAAGAGGAGAATCAGCCCCAGCATTTT. It codes for CASSQEENQPQHF.

Notes on this clone: A far larger clone is a single base away, which makes a read error likely. The CDR3 DNA is TGTGCCAGCAGCTTGGGCAGGGACTATGGCTACACCTTC. Protein sequence: CASSLGRDYGYTF. V is TRBV5-4 and J is TRBJ1-2; the D gene is possibly TRBD1 (5 bases). The CDR3 totals 13 residues. Germline assignment: CDR1 SGHNT and CDR2 YYREEE (reference sequence). V shed 0 bases and J shed 3 bases, with 6 bases lying between them.

The sample holds one count of this clone. The gene calls are TRBV5-6 and TRBJ1-1; TRBD1 is a possible D gene (5 bases). The CDR3 loop spans 14 amino acids. CDR1 SGHDT and CDR2 YYEEEE come from the germline V gene. Trimming stripped 5 bases from V and 1 base from J, with 12 bases between. The CDR3 DNA is TGTGCCAGCAGATGGCAGGACAAGAACACTGAAGCTTTCTTT. Residues: CASRWQDKNTEAFF.

The chain has TRBV25-1 and TRBJ2-5, with unresolved D. Germline lookup yields CDR1 MGHDK and CDR2 SYGVNS. The CDR3 covers 14 residues. V was trimmed by 2 bases and J by 5 bases, leaving 12 bases between them. The CDR3 DNA is TGTGCCAGCAGTGAAGTGACGGGTATGGAGACCCAGTACTTC. Protein sequence: CASSEVTGMETQYF.

The V and J genes are TRBV19 and TRBJ1-4; D is unclear. Germline V gives CDR1 LNHDA, CDR2 SQIVND (reference sequence). The CDR3 is 14 amino acids. V lost 2 bases, J lost 4 bases, and 8 bases lay in between. Written as DNA, the CDR3 is TGTGCCAGTAGTATACCACAGCATAATGAAAAACTGTTTTTT. It translates to CASSIPQHNEKLFF.

For the CDR3, the DNA is TGTGCCAGCACCGCTTACAGGGGAAGCTATGGCTACACCTTC. Protein product: CASTAYRGSYGYTF. This chain connects TRBV6-5 to TRBJ1-2, with 7 bases matching TRBD1. The CDR3 totals 14 residues. The V and J ends lost 7 bases and 4 bases, in that order; junction bases with no gene match: 9. Germline assignment: CDR1 MNHEY and CDR2 SVGAGI.

The chain carries TRBV7-2 and TRBJ2-7; TRBD1 matches 9 bases. V lost 5 bases to trimming and J lost 9 bases; unmatched junction nucleotides: 17. Germline CDR1 and CDR2: SGHTA and FQGNSA. The CDR3 has 16 residues. The CDR3 nucleotides are TGTGCCAGCAGCCCCCCCGGACAGGGGCCATTAGACGGGCAGTACTTC. It yields the protein CASSPPGQGPLDGQYF.

The count of this clone is one. The V and J genes are TRBV7-2 and TRBJ1-2; possibly TRBD1 for D (5 bases). The germline gives CDR1 SGHTA, CDR2 FQGNSA. The CDR3 consists of 15 residues. The V end was cut by 4 bases, the J end by 7 bases, with 19 bases between. CDR3 in DNA: TGTGCCAGCAGCTCCCAGAACGGGCAGGGCAGTGGCTACACCTTC. Amino acids: CASSSQNGQGSGYTF.

The chain carries TRBV7-2 and TRBJ1-2; TRBD1 aligns across 10 bases. Germline-derived CDR1 and CDR2 are SGHTA and FQGNSA. Trimming at V came to 1 base and at J to 4 bases, leaving 9 bases not matched to a gene. This CDR3 region has 17 residues. CDR3 nucleotide sequence: TGTGCCAGCAGCTTAGTAGTTTCGGGACAGGGGAGCTATGGCTACACCTTC. Its protein product is CASSLVVSGQGSYGYTF.

The chain couples TRBV25-1 to TRBJ1-1, with D possibly being TRBD1 (5 bases). Trimming removed 6 bases at V and 1 base at J, with 12 bases between. CDR3 length: 14 residues. Germline CDR1 MGHDK, CDR2 SYGVNS. The CDR3 coding sequence is TGTGCCAGCAGCCCTAGTGGACAGAACACTGAAGCTTTCTTT. Translated: CASSPSGQNTEAFF.

V usage is TRBV2 and J usage is TRBJ2-6; D might be TRBD2 (6 bases). The germline gives CDR1 SNHLY, CDR2 FYNNEI. The CDR3 covers 18 residues. V lost 6 bases and J lost 0, with 18 bases in between. This CDR3 reads CASRMTPGSLSGANVLTF. In nucleotides, the CDR3 is TGTGCCAGCAGGATGACACCCGGGAGCCTCTCTGGGGCCAACGTCCTGACTTTC.

The CDR3: CASSQPGGKTGGGKTQYF. The CDR3 nucleotides are TGTGCCAGCAGCCAACCCGGGGGGAAAACAGGAGGCGGGAAGACCCAGTACTTC. This chain joins TRBV14 and TRBJ2-5; TRBD2 aligns across 7 bases. Trimming took 2 bases from V and 6 from J; bases not matched to a gene: 18. Germline V lookup: CDR1 SGHDN, CDR2 FVKESK. This CDR3 is 18 amino acids long.

The chain uses TRBV11-3 and TRBJ2-7; D uncertain. The germline V gene encodes CDR1 SGHNT and CDR2 YENEEA. The CDR3 is 14 residues long. The V end was cut by 3 bases, the J end by 2 bases, with 11 bases between. The CDR3 DNA is TGTGCCAGCAGCTTTGACACTCCCGCCTACGAGCAGTACTTC. Protein: CASSFDTPAYEQYF.

The chain joins TRBV7-2 to TRBJ2-1; 12 bases are shared with TRBD2. The CDR3 totals 16 residues. Germline CDR1 SGHTA, CDR2 FQGNSA. J gave up 2 bases and V 2 bases, and 1 base lay outside the gene matches. CDR3 amino acids: CASSLRLAGAYNEQFF. The CDR3 bases are TGTGCCAGCAGCTTACGACTAGCGGGAGCCTACAATGAGCAGTTCTTC.

The chain has TRBV7-3 and TRBJ1-1; 12 bases align to TRBD1. The CDR3 has 16 residues. Germline V gene lookup returns CDR1 SGHTA and CDR2 FQGTGA. J lost 5 bases, V lost 1 base, and 5 bases had no gene match. CDR3 residues: CASSLMGTGGETEAFF. In DNA, the CDR3 is TGTGCCAGCAGCTTAATGGGGACAGGGGGCGAAACTGAAGCTTTCTTT.

The sample holds a few counts of this clone. This chain uses TRBV4-3 with TRBJ2-7; 10 positions match TRBD1. Germline V gene data show CDR1 as LGHNA and CDR2 as YSLEER. CDR3 size: 16 residues. Trimming removed 0 bases from V and 2 bases from J; junction bases left unmatched: 4. DNA of the CDR3: TGCGCCAGCAGCCAAGATGAGGACAGGGGGACCTACGAGCAGTACTTC. This encodes CASSQDEDRGTYEQYF.

This clone was observed a handful of times. V usage is TRBV2 and J usage is TRBJ2-5; 7 nucleotides match TRBD1. J lost 1 base, V lost 10 bases, and 3 bases had no gene match. This CDR3 contains 12 residues. Germline V lookup: CDR1 SNHLY, CDR2 FYNNEI. CDR3 in DNA: TGTGCCACCGGACAGGCCCAAGAGACCCAGTACTTC. It encodes CATGQAQETQYF. The complete variable domain, with remaining parts taken from reference TRBV2 and TRBJ2-5, reads EPEVTQTPSHQVTQMGQEVILRCVPISNHLYFYWYRQILGQKVEFLVSFYNNEISEKSEIFDDQFSVERPDGSNFTLKIRSTKLEDSAMYFCATGQAQETQYFGPGTRLLVL.

The count of this clone is one. The rearrangement uses TRBV10-3 and TRBJ1-4; TRBD1 matches 7 bases. This CDR3 contains 13 residues. CDR1 and CDR2 (germline): ENHRY, SYGVKD. The ends lost 9 bases at V and 7 bases at J; junction bases unmatched: 8. CDR3 protein: CAIRQGVGEKLFF. DNA of the CDR3: TGTGCCATACGACAGGGCGTAGGTGAAAAACTGTTTTTT.